This T cell receptor beta chain was sequenced for a study of response to subunit inactivated influenza vaccine. Broader study findings: It was suggested by the authors that few new T cells are recruited by each seasonal influenza vaccination.

TCRdb analysed the RT-PCR reads with MiXCR anew, one entry per CDR3 protein. Of hundreds of thousands of distinct CDR3 sequences listed, 12% are singletons. Comments on this clonotype: Its antigen is undetermined.

The TCR was taken from a man aged 45-60 years who received an inactivated influenza vaccine. Sequencing was performed on PBMCs from blood, taken on the day of vaccination.

CDR3 in amino acids: CSARRIRSGRPNEQFF. The CDR3 coding sequence is TGCAGTGCTAGAAGGATAAGGAGCGGGAGGCCCAATGAGCAGTTCTTC. The chain joins TRBV20-1 to TRBJ2-1, with 9 positions matching TRBD2. The CDR3 extends over 16 amino acids. J was trimmed by 6 bases and V by 2 bases; bases with no gene match: 11. Germline CDR1 is DFQATT and CDR2 is SNEGSKA (reference sequence).